This TCR beta chain was retrieved from a study of blood T cell repertoires in COVID-19 (dated by TCRdb to about 2020). In the study overall: Samples from collaborators originated in the United States, Italy and Spain and spanned both the acute and convalescent phases of COVID-19. Where available, HLA class I and class II types were taken from metadata supplied by the sample provider and were not determined by assay-based typing. The material from the prospective study consisted of cDNA or gDNA derived from T cells, B-cell-depleted T cells, or PBMCs. The repertoires were made available in a free public database intended to serve as a resource for research on the immune response to SARS-CoV-2. Deeply sampled blood TCRbeta repertoires from subjects exposed to, actively infected with, or recovered from COVID-19 were included in the dataset. A de-identified subject ID, COVID-19 status, age in years and sex were almost always included in the sample metadata. The samples were drawn from two sources: the first 160 participants of the ongoing ImmuneRACE study, and fewer than 1,500 subjects contributed by 6 global collaborators.

The investigation overall reported the following: Clinical and demographic metadata were provided uncurated, with the amount varying by source and participant.

Collaborating institutions collected whole blood in K2EDTA tubes following their own protocols. For TCRbeta analysis, collaborator samples were shipped as frozen whole blood, as isolated PBMCs, or as DNA extracted from either sample type. The trim is 2 bases for V and 9 bases for J, with a gap of 17 bases between the germline ends. CDR3 length: 14 amino acids, cysteine to phenylalanine. The DNA shown is the 42-base CDR3, in frame from base 1. Sequences SGHTA (CDR1) and FQGNSA (CDR2) are obtained from the germline V gene. TCRbeta CDR3 regions were amplified from genomic DNA using the immunoSEQ Assay, a bias-controlled multiplex PCR. The paper's processing steps were these. Nucleated cell counts per sample were estimated from amplification of reference gene primers within the assay. Sequence reads were collapsed and filtered to measure the absolute abundance of every unique TCRbeta CDR3 rearrangement. For each sample, productive Simpson clonality was calculated as the square root of Simpson's diversity index across productive rearrangements. TCRdb took this table from immuneACCESS and kept in-frame rearrangements with V and J called. Such tables lack part of the clones; where checked against another copy, unresolved V genes explain under half of the gap, and the rest is unexplained. Clone size and the V and J calls come from that table; the DNA yielded D and trimming. This sample is represented by roughly 93,000 clones; approximately 84% of them were singletons. The ten most abundant clones make up roughly 10% of the sample.

About this clone itself: Its antigen target is currently unknown. No base qualities exist here, and no much larger clone lies one base off it.

This receptor was taken from a woman of 80 years or more with acute or convalescent COVID-19. The chain links TRBV7-2 with TRBJ2-7; TRBD2 is perhaps the D gene, given 6 matching bases. Specimen: peripheral blood. The CDR3 protein: CASSLMTSPPGQYF. The DNA sequence follows: TGTGCCAGCAGCTTAATGACTAGTCCGCCGGGGCAGTACTTC. When the CDR3 is completed using the reference TRBV7-2 and TRBJ2-7 genes on either side, the full variable domain is GAGVSQSPSNKVTEKGKDVELRCDPISGHTALYWYRQSLGQGLEFLIYFQGNSAPDKSGLPSDRFSAERTGGSVSTLTIQRTQQEDSAVYLCASSLMTSPPGQYFGPGTRLTVT.